This TCR beta chain was captured by sequencing in a study of CD8+ T cells in alopecia areata. Points on this clone: No antigen is known for it.

Extraction of RNA preceded its reverse transcription into cDNA, which served as the sequencing template. The data were produced by immunoSEQ multiplex PCR, yet TCRdb's version contains in-frame clones alone and is incomplete. The sample shows approximately 210,000 clones, more than 60% of them seen only once. The CDR3 is 12 amino acids. Deletions cut 5 bases from V and 4 bases from J, with 9 bases between. From germline, CDR1 is SNHLY and CDR2 FYNNEI. Study results and caveats: Clonality was higher in lesional than normal scalp, especially in alopecia totalis/universalis.

Documented treatment: oral pan-JAK inhibitor, 5-10 mg twice daily. The chain joins TRBV2 to TRBJ2-7; D perhaps matches TRBD1 (6 bases). The TCR comes from a human donor with alopecia areata. The sequencing used CD4+ T cells sorted from blood, collected at approximately week 45, from a patient treated with tofacitinib. CDR3 loop: CASSMDSYEQYF. Written as DNA, the CDR3 is TGTGCCAGCAGTATGGACAGTTACGAGCAGTACTTC.